This TCR beta chain was recorded in a study of shared clonotypes between healthy human individuals. Sequencing was performed with immunoSEQ multiplex PCR; in TCRdb, only in-frame clones are kept and a portion is missing. The table has around 300,000 clones, around 86% seen once. J gave up 7 bases and V 5 bases, and 4 bases lay outside the gene matches. This CDR3 is built from 12 residues. Germline V gives CDR1 GTSNPN, CDR2 SVGIG (reference sequence). The rearrangement links TRBV30 to TRBJ2-7; 11 bases are shared with TRBD1. The sequenced sample consisted of memory CD8+ T cells sorted from blood. Subset: CD45RO+ cells pooled with CCR7-negative TemRA cells. The sequence came from a man younger than 35 in good health. The CDR3 region is CAWGQGAEEQYF. CDR3 sequence (DNA): TGTGCCTGGGGACAGGGGGCGGAGGAGCAGTACTTC.